A selection of T cell receptor beta chains follows, all from one sample in a study of control samples from healthy donors and cancer patients. Assay: immunoSEQ multiplex PCR; the TCRdb copy retains only in-frame clones and omits some. The sample gives fewer than 70,000 clones, 87% of which show up once; about 14% is in the top ten. Sequencing was done on a sample of PBMCs. The source is a man in his 60s with head and neck cancer. Both conserved end residues are trimmed from each CDR3.

j_call v_call cdr3_length cdr3_aa
TRBJ1-1 TRBV10-3 11 AIKGHTLTEAF
TRBJ2-2 TRBV11-3 16 ASSPKSTGTGRTGELF
TRBJ2-5 TRBV19 12 ASSNGGSQETQY
TRBJ2-6 TRBV10-3 15 AISRTGGGSGANVLT
TRBJ1-1 TRBV9 12 ASSAGQVSTEAF
TRBJ1-2 TRBV18 12 ASSPRGQGAGYT
TRBJ2-7 TRBV10-3 11 AIKDGSSYEQY
TRBJ1-2 TRBV28 10 ASSLRVDGYT
TRBJ2-5 TRBV28 10 ASSSTPGPQY
TRBJ1-2 TRBV28 10 ASSQTGDGYT
TRBJ2-3 TRBV5-1 11 ASSLDMSDTQY
TRBJ2-1 TRBV7-8 12 ASSLGGLDNEQF
TRBJ2-1 TRBV7-2 13 ASSETSGRYNEQF
TRBJ2-7 TRBV6-6 11 ASSYQPRGEQY
TRBJ2-5 TRBV18 9 ASSPSETQY
TRBJ2-1 TRBV6-2/TRBV6-3 14 ASSIRVAGGPNEQF
TRBJ1-2 TRBV28 12 ASSLRGMDYGYT
TRBJ2-1 TRBV24-1 16 ATSDTSGRTSSYNEQF
TRBJ2-7 TRBV29-1 13 SVVGVENRGYEQY
TRBJ2-7 TRBV7-2 10 ASSPNNYEQY
TRBJ1-1 TRBV15 12 ATSRGAGLTEAF
TRBJ1-5 TRBV19 12 ASRDGQPNQPQH
TRBJ2-1 TRBV7-3 18 ASSYRRGLAGGPSYNEQF
TRBJ1-6 TRBV7-2 13 ASSSQGLYNSPLH
TRBJ2-7 TRBV27 12 ASRLQGAWVEQY
TRBJ2-3 TRBV3-1/TRBV3-2 14 ASSQDSQGTTDTQY
TRBJ2-2 TRBV9 15 ASSVAAGGPKSGELF
TRBJ2-1 TRBV29-1 10 SVAQKYNEQF
TRBJ2-7 TRBV5-5 12 ASSLLVSAYEQY
TRBJ2-3 TRBV24-1 11 ATSRPGGGTQY
TRBJ2-7 TRBV6-1 18 ASSEVVIAGGEGNSYEQY
TRBJ1-3 TRBV5-5 15 ASSTYTGTGSGNTIY
TRBJ1-2 TRBV9 15 ASSPWVTGRFNYGYT
TRBJ2-3 TRBV7-9 14 ASSLGHTGNTDTQY
TRBJ1-1 TRBV6-5 12 ASSYGTGGTEAF
TRBJ1-1 TRBV27 13 ASSLLGTMGSEAF